The 30 T cell receptor beta chains listed next were all sequenced from one sample in a study of OX40 agonist ivuxolimab in advanced cancers. Repertoires were generated with immunoSEQ multiplex PCR, while TCRdb's copy carries only in-frame clones and drops some. Among about 56,000 clones listed, 80% to 95% were seen once. This material consisted of CD4+ or CD8+ T cells sorted from blood, taken in a trial of the OX40 agonist ivuxolimab. These receptors were taken from an adult with an advanced solid tumor such as melanoma, head and neck, liver or kidney cancer.

The chain is built from TRBV13 and TRBJ2-1; 13 bases are a match to TRBD2. This CDR3 contains 16 residues. CDR1 PRHDT and CDR2 FYEKMQ come from the germline V gene (reference sequence). V trimming: 5 bases; J trimming: 7 bases; junction bases outside the gene matches: 8. DNA of the CDR3: TGTGCCAGCAGCCCGCCGGGACTAGCGGGATATAATGAGCAGTTCTTC. Its translation is CASSPPGLAGYNEQFF.

The table lists this clone with a count of one. The rearrangement uses TRBV11-1 and TRBJ2-1, with 11 positions matching TRBD1. Germline CDR1 SGHAT, CDR2 FQDESV (reference sequence). V shed 4 bases, J shed 4 bases, and the junction held 3 bases outside the gene matches. The CDR3 sequence is 15 residues long. The CDR3 sequence: CASSWGQGGYNEQFF. The CDR3 region has the DNA TGTGCCAGCAGCTGGGGACAGGGGGGGTACAATGAGCAGTTCTTC.

This sequence joins TRBV4-1 and TRBJ2-6, with 8 bases that match TRBD1. CDR1 and CDR2 from the germline V gene are MGHRA and YSYEKL. The CDR3 extends over 17 amino acids. J gave up 5 bases and V 0 bases, and 6 bases lay outside the gene matches. CDR3 DNA: TGCGCCAGCAGCCAAGATGGAACAGGGGGGCGGGCCAACGTCCTGACTTTC. It yields the protein CASSQDGTGGRANVLTF.

This clone was counted only a few times. This rearrangement joins TRBV2 to TRBJ2-1; D is perhaps TRBD2 (5 bases). This CDR3 is built from 14 residues. From germline, CDR1 is SNHLY and CDR2 FYNNEI. V lost 1 base to trimming and J lost 8 bases, with 12 bases between them. The DNA for the CDR3 is TGTGCCAGCAGTGAAGTGGGATCGAGGGATGAGCAGTTCTTC. As protein: CASSEVGSRDEQFF.

The chain combines TRBV6-6 with TRBJ2-1, with TRBD2 matching over 7 bases. With V trimmed by 8 bases and J by 0 bases, 7 bases remained unmatched. The CDR3 extends over 15 amino acids. Germline V lookup: CDR1 MNHNY, CDR2 SVGAGI (reference sequence). The CDR3 is CASGIAGSSYNEQFF. CDR3 nucleotide sequence: TGTGCCAGCGGGATAGCGGGTAGCTCCTACAATGAGCAGTTCTTC.

This clone is a singleton in its sample. CDR3 DNA: TGCGCCAGCAGCGAATGGACAGGGGGAGACCAGCCCCAGCATTTT. Translating gives CASSEWTGGDQPQHF. V and J are TRBV4-1 and TRBJ1-5; 10 nucleotides match TRBD1. Per the germline V gene, CDR1 is MGHRA and CDR2 is YSYEKL. Trimming cost V 5 bases and J 7 bases; bases outside gene matches: 8. There are 15 residues in the CDR3.

The chain links TRBV30 to TRBJ1-5; perhaps TRBD1 as D (6 bases). Trimming left V 0 bases short and J 7 bases short, with 16 bases between. CDR3 length: 15 residues. CDR1 is GTSNPN and CDR2 is SVGIG in the germline V gene (reference sequence). In nucleotides, the CDR3 is TGTGCCTGGAGTGTAGTCACAGGGCCGGGACAGCCCCAGCATTTT. Protein product: CAWSVVTGPGQPQHF.

The CDR3 DNA reads as TGTGCCAGCAGCTTGGGGGAAGGGGCCAACGTCCTGACTTTC. As protein: CASSLGEGANVLTF. The V gene is TRBV7-9, the J gene TRBJ2-6; D tentatively fits TRBD1 or TRBD2 (5 bases each). This CDR3 comprises 14 residues. Germline loops: CDR1 SEHNR, CDR2 FQNEAQ (reference sequence). V was cut by 3 bases and J by 4 bases, with 7 bases left in between.

The chain is built from TRBV11-3 and TRBJ2-3, with D perhaps TRBD2 (5 bases). This CDR3 comprises 13 residues. The V end lost 7 bases, the J end lost 4 bases, and 12 bases lay between the germline ends. The germline CDR1 and CDR2 sequences are SGHNT and YENEEA. The DNA for the CDR3 is TGTGCCAGCAACGGCGGGCTGGCAGATACGCAGTATTTT. Translation gives CASNGGLADTQYF.

The chain carries TRBV10-3 and TRBJ1-1, with 11 positions matching TRBD1. Unmatched junction bases numbered 6, after V lost 3 bases and J lost 3 bases. The germline V gene encodes CDR1 ENHRY and CDR2 SYGVKD. The CDR3 consists of 16 residues. CDR3 DNA: TGTGCCATCAGTGACCCGGGACAGGGGGTGGACACTGAAGCTTTCTTT. The encoded protein is CAISDPGQGVDTEAFF.

The rearrangement links TRBV28 to TRBJ2-3, with 8 bases identical to TRBD2. Germline CDR1 is MDHEN and CDR2 is SYDVKM. Losses at the gene ends were 5 bases for V and 1 base for J; bases not matched to a gene: 8. There are 16 residues in the CDR3. The CDR3 protein is CASSDTSGPGTDTQYF. DNA for the CDR3: TGTGCCAGCAGTGATACTAGCGGCCCCGGCACAGATACGCAGTATTTT.

This clone counts as medium-sized. The rearrangement uses TRBV28 and TRBJ2-1; TRBD2 matches 7 bases. The CDR3 consists of 14 residues. Germline CDR1 MDHEN, CDR2 SYDVKM. V shed 7 bases and J 4 bases; nucleotides not matched to a gene: 7. CDR3 nucleotide sequence: TGTGCCAGCAATCCGATCGGGAGGTACAATGAGCAGTTCTTC. Its protein is CASNPIGRYNEQFF.

The chain joins TRBV2 to TRBJ2-7, with TRBD1 matching 9 bases. After removal of 4 bases from V and 5 bases from J, the junction contained 12 bases not matched to a gene. CDR1 SNHLY and CDR2 FYNNEI come from the germline V gene. There are 16 residues in the CDR3. CDR3 sequence reads: CASSVEQGASLNEQYF. As DNA, the CDR3 is TGTGCCAGCAGTGTAGAACAGGGGGCATCCCTCAACGAGCAGTACTTC.

The chain combines TRBV5-1 with TRBJ1-3; 7 bases line up with TRBD1. With V trimmed by 2 bases and J by 3 bases, 11 bases remained unmatched. CDR3 length: 17 amino acids. Germline CDR1 and CDR2: SGHRS and YFSETQ. The DNA of the CDR3 is TGCGCCAGCAGCTTTGGGACAGTTGATATGATTGGAAACACCATATATTTT. Translating it yields CASSFGTVDMIGNTIYF.

This clone counts as medium-sized. J is TRBJ1-5 and V is TRBV6-4; D unresolved. The CDR3 runs 17 residues. Trimming cost V 4 bases and J 3 bases, with 19 bases left between them. CDR1 and CDR2 from the germline V gene are MRHNA and SNTAGT. CDR3: CASSVMLWKAFNQPQHF. Here the CDR3 DNA reads TGTGCCAGCAGTGTAATGTTGTGGAAGGCCTTCAATCAGCCCCAGCATTTT.

V usage is TRBV4-1 and J usage is TRBJ2-5, with 9 bases aligning to TRBD1. The germline gives CDR1 MGHRA, CDR2 YSYEKL. V shed 4 bases and J 7 bases; nucleotides not matched to a gene: 7. The CDR3 length is 14 residues. CDR3 DNA sequence: TGCGCCAGCAGCCTTGGGACAGGGCCAGGGACCCAGTACTTC. Protein sequence: CASSLGTGPGTQYF.

J is TRBJ1-4 and V is TRBV6-5; no definite D call. With 6 bases removed from V and 5 bases from J, the gap between germline ends came to 16 bases. This CDR3 region has 15 residues. In germline, CDR1 is MNHEY, CDR2 SVGAGI. CDR3 in amino acids: CASSPGQFGNEKLFF. CDR3 in DNA: TGTGCCAGCAGCCCCGGGCAGTTTGGAAATGAAAAACTGTTTTTT.

This rearrangement joins TRBV7-2 to TRBJ2-6, with 11 nucleotides matching TRBD2. Germline-derived CDR1 and CDR2 are SGHTA and FQGNSA. This CDR3 is built from 18 residues. J was trimmed by 2 bases and V by 5 bases; bases with no gene match: 8. CDR3 amino acids: CASSEGTSGVPGANVLTF. The CDR3 DNA follows: TGTGCCAGCAGCGAAGGGACTAGCGGAGTTCCTGGGGCCAACGTCCTGACTTTC.

The V call is TRBV4-1, the J call TRBJ1-5, with D unresolved. The germline V gene encodes CDR1 MGHRA and CDR2 YSYEKL. Trimming stripped 4 bases from V and 1 base from J, with 8 bases between. The CDR3 runs to 14 residues. CDR3 amino acids: CASSLGLSNQPQHF. The DNA for the CDR3 is TGCGCCAGCAGCCTCGGACTGAGCAATCAGCCCCAGCATTTT.

This clone has only a few counts. In DNA, the CDR3 is TGTGCCTGGAGTGTATGGCAGGGGGATGGCTACACCTTC. Its translation: CAWSVWQGDGYTF. This sequence joins TRBV30 and TRBJ1-2; 7 nucleotides agree with TRBD1. The CDR3 length is 13 residues. Germline V gene sequence: CDR1 GTSNPN, CDR2 SVGIG (reference sequence). V lost 0 bases to trimming and J lost 6 bases; unmatched junction nucleotides: 4.

This chain uses TRBV28 with TRBJ1-3, with D unresolved. The germline V and J ends were trimmed by 4 bases and 0 bases, with 13 bases remaining between them. The CDR3 loop spans 16 amino acids. CDR1 and CDR2 from the germline V gene are MDHEN and SYDVKM. This CDR3 is CASSSLTVTSGNTIYF. CDR3 nucleotide sequence: TGTGCCAGCAGTTCCCTGACGGTGACCTCTGGAAACACCATATATTTT.

The V gene is TRBV28, the J gene TRBJ1-5; possibly TRBD1 for D (5 bases). This CDR3 has 16 residues. The V end lost 8 bases, the J end lost 7 bases, and 24 bases lay between the germline ends. Germline V gives CDR1 MDHEN, CDR2 SYDVKM. DNA of the CDR3: TGTGCCAGCTGGGGGGTATTCGGGGCCGTGGGGCAGCCCCAGCATTTT. It yields the protein CASWGVFGAVGQPQHF.

The V gene is TRBV5-4, the J gene TRBJ2-1; 9 bases are a match to TRBD2. The germline V gene has CDR1 SGHNT and CDR2 YYREEE (reference sequence). With 0 bases clipped from V and 8 bases from J, the junction kept 9 bases outside the gene matches. The CDR3 consists of 16 residues. CDR3 nucleotides: TGTGCCAGCAGCTTGGCTGGTCTAGCGGGAAACTATGAGCAGTTCTTC. Encoded protein: CASSLAGLAGNYEQFF.

The V gene is TRBV4-1, the J gene TRBJ1-1; D perhaps matches TRBD1 (6 bases). Germline CDR1 is MGHRA and CDR2 is YSYEKL. The CDR3 is made up of 15 amino acids. Trimming stripped 8 bases from V and 0 bases from J, with 16 bases between. The DNA of the CDR3 is TGCGCCAGCGGACCCCAGGGGATAATGAACACTGAAGCTTTCTTT. Translation gives CASGPQGIMNTEAFF.

The chain employs TRBV27 and TRBJ1-1, with D tentatively TRBD1 (5 bases). This CDR3 has 14 residues. V shed 4 bases and J shed 0 bases, with 9 bases lying between them. Germline CDR1 and CDR2: MNHEY and SMNVEV (reference sequence). CDR3 in DNA: TGTGCCAGCAGTTCGGGGACGATGAACACTGAAGCTTTCTTT. Amino acids: CASSSGTMNTEAFF.

The chain uses TRBV6-5 and TRBJ2-7; D is ambiguous. The CDR3 is 13 amino acids. V gave up 4 bases and J gave up 2 bases, with 9 bases separating them. The germline V gene has CDR1 MNHEY and CDR2 SVGAGI. CDR3 sequence: CASSLGGTYEQYF. CDR3 sequence (DNA): TGTGCCAGCAGTTTGGGCGGAACCTACGAGCAGTACTTC.

The V call is TRBV6-5, the J call TRBJ2-1; tentative D call: TRBD1 (6 bases). V shed 6 bases and J shed 10 bases, with 16 bases lying between them. The CDR3 covers 13 residues. Germline V gene lookup returns CDR1 MNHEY and CDR2 SVGAGI. CDR3 DNA sequence: TGTGCCAGCAGCCGCTCTTTAGGACAGGAGCAGTTCTTC. This translates into CASSRSLGQEQFF.

The table lists this clone with a few counts. CDR3 DNA sequence: TGTGCCAGTAGCGACAGGGGGACTGAAGCTTTCTTT. It is translated as CASSDRGTEAFF. This chain joins TRBV19 and TRBJ1-1; 9 bases are shared with TRBD1. Unmatched junction bases numbered 1, after V lost 6 bases and J lost 5 bases. There are 12 residues in the CDR3. CDR1 and CDR2 (germline): LNHDA, SQIVND (reference sequence).

This clone appeared once. V usage is TRBV6-4 and J usage is TRBJ2-1; TRBD2 might be the D (6 bases). Trimming took 6 bases from V and 0 from J, leaving 12 bases between them. The CDR3 has 15 residues. Germline CDR1 reads MRHNA; CDR2 reads SNTAGT. As DNA, the CDR3 is TGTGCCAGCAGAGTAGCGGACGACTCCTACAATGAGCAGTTCTTC. Its protein product is CASRVADDSYNEQFF.

V gene TRBV5-8 combines with J gene TRBJ2-7; TRBD1 matches 9 bases. V lost 5 bases to trimming and J lost 3 bases; unmatched junction nucleotides: 3. The CDR3 spans 13 residues. The germline gives CDR1 SGHTS, CDR2 YDEGEE. The CDR3 is CASSWDRDYEQYF. CDR3 nucleotides: TGTGCCAGCAGTTGGGACAGGGACTACGAGCAGTACTTC.